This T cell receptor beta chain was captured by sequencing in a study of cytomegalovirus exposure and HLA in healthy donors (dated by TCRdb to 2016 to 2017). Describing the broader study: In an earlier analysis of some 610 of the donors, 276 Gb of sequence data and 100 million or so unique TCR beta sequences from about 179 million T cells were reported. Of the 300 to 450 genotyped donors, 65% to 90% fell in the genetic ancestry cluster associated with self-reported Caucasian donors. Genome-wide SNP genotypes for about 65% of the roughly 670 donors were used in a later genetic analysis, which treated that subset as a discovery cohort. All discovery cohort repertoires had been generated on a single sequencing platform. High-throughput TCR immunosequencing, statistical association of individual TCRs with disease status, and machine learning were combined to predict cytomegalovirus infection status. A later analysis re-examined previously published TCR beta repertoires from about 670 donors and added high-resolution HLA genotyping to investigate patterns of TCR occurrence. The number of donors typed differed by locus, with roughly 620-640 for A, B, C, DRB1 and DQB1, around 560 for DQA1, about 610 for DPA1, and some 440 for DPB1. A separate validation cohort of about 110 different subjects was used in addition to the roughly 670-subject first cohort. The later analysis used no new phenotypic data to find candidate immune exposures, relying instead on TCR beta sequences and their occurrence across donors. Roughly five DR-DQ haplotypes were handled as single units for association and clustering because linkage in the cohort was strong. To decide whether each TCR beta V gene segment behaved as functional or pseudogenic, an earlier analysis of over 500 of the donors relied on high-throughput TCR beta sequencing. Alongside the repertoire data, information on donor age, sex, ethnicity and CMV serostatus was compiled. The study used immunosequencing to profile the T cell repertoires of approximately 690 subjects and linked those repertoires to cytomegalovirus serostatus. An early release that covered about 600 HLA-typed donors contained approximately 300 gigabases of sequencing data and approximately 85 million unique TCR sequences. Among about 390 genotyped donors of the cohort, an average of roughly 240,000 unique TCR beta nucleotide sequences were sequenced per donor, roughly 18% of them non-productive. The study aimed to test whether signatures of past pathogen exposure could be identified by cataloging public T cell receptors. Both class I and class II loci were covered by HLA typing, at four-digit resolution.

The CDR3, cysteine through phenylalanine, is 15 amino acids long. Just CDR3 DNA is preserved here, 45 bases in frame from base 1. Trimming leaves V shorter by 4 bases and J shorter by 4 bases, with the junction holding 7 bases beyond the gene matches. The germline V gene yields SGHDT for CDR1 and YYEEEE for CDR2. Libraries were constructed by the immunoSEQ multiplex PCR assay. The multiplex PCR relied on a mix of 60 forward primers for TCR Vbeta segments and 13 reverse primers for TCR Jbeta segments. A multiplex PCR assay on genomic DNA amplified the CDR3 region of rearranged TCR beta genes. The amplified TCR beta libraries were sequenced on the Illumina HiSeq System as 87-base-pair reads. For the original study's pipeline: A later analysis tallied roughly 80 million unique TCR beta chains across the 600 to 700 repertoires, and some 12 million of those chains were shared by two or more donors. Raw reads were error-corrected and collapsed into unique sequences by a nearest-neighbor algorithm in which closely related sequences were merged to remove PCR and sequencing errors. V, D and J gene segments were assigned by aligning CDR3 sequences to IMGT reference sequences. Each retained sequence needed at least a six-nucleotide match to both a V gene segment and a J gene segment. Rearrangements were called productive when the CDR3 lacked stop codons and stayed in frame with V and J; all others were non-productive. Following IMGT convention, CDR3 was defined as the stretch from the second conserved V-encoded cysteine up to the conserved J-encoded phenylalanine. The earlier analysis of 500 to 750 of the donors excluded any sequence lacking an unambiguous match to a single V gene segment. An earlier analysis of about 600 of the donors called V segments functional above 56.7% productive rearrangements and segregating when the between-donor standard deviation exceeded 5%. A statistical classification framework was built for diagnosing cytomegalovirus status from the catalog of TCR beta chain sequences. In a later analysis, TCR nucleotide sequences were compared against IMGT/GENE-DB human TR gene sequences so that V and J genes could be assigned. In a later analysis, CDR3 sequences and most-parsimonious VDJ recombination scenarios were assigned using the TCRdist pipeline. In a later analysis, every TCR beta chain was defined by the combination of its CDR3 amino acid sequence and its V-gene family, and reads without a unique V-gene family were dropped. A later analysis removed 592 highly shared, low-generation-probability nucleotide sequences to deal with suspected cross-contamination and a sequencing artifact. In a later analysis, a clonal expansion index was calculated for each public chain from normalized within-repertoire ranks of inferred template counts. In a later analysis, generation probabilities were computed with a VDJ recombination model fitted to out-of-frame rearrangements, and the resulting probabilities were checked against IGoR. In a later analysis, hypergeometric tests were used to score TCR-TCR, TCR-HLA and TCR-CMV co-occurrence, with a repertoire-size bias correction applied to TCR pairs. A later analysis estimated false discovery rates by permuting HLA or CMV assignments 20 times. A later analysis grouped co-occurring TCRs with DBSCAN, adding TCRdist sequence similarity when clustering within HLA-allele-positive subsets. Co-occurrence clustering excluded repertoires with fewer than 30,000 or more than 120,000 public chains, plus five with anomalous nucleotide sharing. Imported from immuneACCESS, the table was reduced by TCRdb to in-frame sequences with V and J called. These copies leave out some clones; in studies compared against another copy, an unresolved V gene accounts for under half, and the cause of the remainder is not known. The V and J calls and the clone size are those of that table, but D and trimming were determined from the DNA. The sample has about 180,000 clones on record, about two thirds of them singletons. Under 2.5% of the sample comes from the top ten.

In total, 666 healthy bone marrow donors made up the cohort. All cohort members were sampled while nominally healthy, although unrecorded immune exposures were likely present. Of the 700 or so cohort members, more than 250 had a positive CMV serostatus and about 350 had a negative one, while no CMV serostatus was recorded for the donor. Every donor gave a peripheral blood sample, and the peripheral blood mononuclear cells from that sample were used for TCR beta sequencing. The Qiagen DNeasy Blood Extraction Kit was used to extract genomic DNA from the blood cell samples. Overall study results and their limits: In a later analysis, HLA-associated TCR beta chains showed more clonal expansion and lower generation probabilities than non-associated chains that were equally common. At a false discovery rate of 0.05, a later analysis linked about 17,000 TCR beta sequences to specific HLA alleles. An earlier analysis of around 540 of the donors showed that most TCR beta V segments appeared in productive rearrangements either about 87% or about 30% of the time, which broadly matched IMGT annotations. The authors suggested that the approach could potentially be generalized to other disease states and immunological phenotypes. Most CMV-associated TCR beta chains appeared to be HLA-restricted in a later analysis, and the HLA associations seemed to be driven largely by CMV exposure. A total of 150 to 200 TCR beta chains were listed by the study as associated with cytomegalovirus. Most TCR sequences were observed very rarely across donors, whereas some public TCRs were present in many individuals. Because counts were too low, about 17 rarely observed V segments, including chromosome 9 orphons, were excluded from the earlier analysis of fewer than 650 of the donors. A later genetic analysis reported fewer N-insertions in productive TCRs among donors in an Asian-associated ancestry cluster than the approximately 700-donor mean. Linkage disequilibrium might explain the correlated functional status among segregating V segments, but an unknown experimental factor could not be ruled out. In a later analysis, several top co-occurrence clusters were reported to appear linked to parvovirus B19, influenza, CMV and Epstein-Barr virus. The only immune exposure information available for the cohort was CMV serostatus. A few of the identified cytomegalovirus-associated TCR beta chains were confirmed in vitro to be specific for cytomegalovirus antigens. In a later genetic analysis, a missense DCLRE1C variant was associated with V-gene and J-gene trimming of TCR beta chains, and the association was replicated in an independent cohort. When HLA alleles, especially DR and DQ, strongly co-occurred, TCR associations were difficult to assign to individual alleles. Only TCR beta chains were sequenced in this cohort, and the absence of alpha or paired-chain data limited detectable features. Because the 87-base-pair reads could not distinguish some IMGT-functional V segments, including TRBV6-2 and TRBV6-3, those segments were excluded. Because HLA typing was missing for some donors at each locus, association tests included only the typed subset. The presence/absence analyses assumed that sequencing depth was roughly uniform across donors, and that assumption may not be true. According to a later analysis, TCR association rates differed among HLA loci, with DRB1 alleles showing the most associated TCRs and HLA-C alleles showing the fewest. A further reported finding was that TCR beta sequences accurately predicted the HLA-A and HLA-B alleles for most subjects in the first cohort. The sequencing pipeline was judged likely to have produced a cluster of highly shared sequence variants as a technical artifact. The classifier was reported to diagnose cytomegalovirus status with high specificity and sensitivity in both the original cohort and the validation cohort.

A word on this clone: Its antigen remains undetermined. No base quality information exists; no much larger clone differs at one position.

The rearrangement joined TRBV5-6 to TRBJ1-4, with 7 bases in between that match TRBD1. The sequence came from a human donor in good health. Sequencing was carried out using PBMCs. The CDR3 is CASSRTTGINEKLFF. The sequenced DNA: TGTGCCAGCAGCCGTACGACAGGGATTAATGAAAAACTGTTTTTT.